The 13 T cell receptor beta chains presented below share a single source sample, sequenced in a study of CD8+CD57+ T cells in acquired aplastic anemia. Study conclusions and caveats: Among patients, CD8+CD57+ cells displayed less diversity than the total CD4+ and CD8+ pools did.

Genomic DNA provided the template from which TCR beta VDJ and CDR3 profiles were obtained. TCRdb re-called the reads through MiXCR, storing one row per CDR3 protein. The sample has 16,000 or so distinct CDR3 sequences; over 35% are singletons. Their antigens remain unidentified. CD8+CD57+ cell expansion had been shown by flow cytometry in patients chosen for sequencing. Sequencing used CD8+CD57+ T cells sorted from PBMCs. Subset: bead-enriched CD8+CD57+ effector memory T cells from SAA patients. Source of these receptors: a human donor with aplastic anemia.

The chain links TRBV20-1 to TRBJ1-1; D is uncertain. The CDR3 loop spans 13 amino acids. V was clipped by 0 bases and J by 3 bases, with 8 bases between them. The germline CDR1 and CDR2 sequences are DFQATT and SNEGSKA (reference sequence). As DNA, the CDR3 is TGCAGTGCTAGAGATAGGCCGGACACTGAAGCTTTCTTT. Translation gives CSARDRPDTEAFF.

The rearrangement joins TRBV7-9 to TRBJ2-2; D not certain. The CDR3 totals 11 residues. Germline values: CDR1 SEHNR, CDR2 FQNEAQ (reference sequence). Trimming pared 7 bases from V and 7 bases from J, leaving 7 bases between. This CDR3 is CASNPYGELFF. Here the CDR3 DNA reads TGTGCCAGCAACCCATACGGGGAGCTGTTTTTT.

This sequence joins TRBV5-1 and TRBJ2-7, with D unclear. CDR3 size: 13 residues. Germline CDR1 SGHRS, CDR2 YFSETQ. Between the trimmed V and J ends, which lost 0 bases and 5 bases, there was a span of 9 bases. CDR3 coding DNA: TGCGCCAGCAGCTTGGCCCCCGGTGACGAGCAGTACTTC. This codes for CASSLAPGDEQYF.

In the case of this clonotype: A much larger clone lies one base from this, so it may be a read error. The rearrangement joins TRBV14 to TRBJ1-3, with no clear D. The CDR3 covers 15 residues. CDR1 is SGHDN and CDR2 is FVKESK in the germline V gene. The V end lost 6 bases, the J end lost 2 bases, and 14 bases lay between the germline ends. The CDR3 bases are TGTGCCAGCAGTCAACAAACCCTCCCTGGAAACACCATATATTTT. This translates into CASSQQTLPGNTIYF.

The chain has TRBV7-9 and TRBJ2-7; D uncertain. CDR1 and CDR2 from the germline V gene are SEHNR and FQNEAQ (reference sequence). Trimming stripped 2 bases from V and 6 bases from J, with 14 bases between. CDR3 size: 14 residues. The chain's CDR3 is CASSLSVSPSEQYF. DNA for the CDR3: TGTGCCAGCAGCTTATCCGTCAGCCCCAGCGAGCAGTACTTC.

This clonotype was seen more than once but under ten times. V and J are TRBV11-1 and TRBJ2-7, with TRBD1 identical over 8 bases. Germline V lookup: CDR1 SGHAT, CDR2 FQDESV (reference sequence). The CDR3 has 16 amino acids. Trimming took 6 bases from V and 7 from J; bases not matched to a gene: 17. The CDR3 nucleotides read TGTGCCAGCAGTCCGAAATCAGGACAGGGCCTCAGAGAGCAGTACTTC. This codes for CASSPKSGQGLREQYF.

The chain combines TRBV11-2 with TRBJ2-1, with 9 bases fitting TRBD2. Germline loops: CDR1 SGHAT, CDR2 FQNNGV. J was trimmed by 7 bases and V by 4 bases; bases with no gene match: 2. CDR3 length equals 13 residues. CDR3 protein: CASSWGLANEQFF. CDR3 nucleotide sequence: TGTGCCAGCAGCTGGGGACTAGCTAATGAGCAGTTCTTC.

This chain links TRBV14 with TRBJ2-7; a possible D gene is TRBD1 (6 bases). The V and J ends lost 4 bases and 6 bases respectively, with 10 bases between them. The CDR3 runs to 12 residues. Germline values: CDR1 SGHDN, CDR2 FVKESK. CDR3 nucleotides: TGTGCCAGCAGCCTACAGGGACCCGAGCAGTACTTC. The encoded protein is CASSLQGPEQYF.

The table lists this clonotype with many counts. J is TRBJ1-6 and V is TRBV27, with D uncertain. Trimming cost V 7 bases and J 9 bases, with 16 bases left between them. The CDR3 covers 14 residues. Germline-derived CDR1 and CDR2 are MNHEY and SMNVEV (reference sequence). This chain's CDR3 is CASNSLGFGSPLHF. In DNA, the CDR3 is TGTGCCAGCAACTCTTTGGGGTTCGGTTCACCCCTCCACTTT.

V gene TRBV24-1 combines with J gene TRBJ2-7; D is ambiguous. Germline CDR1 and CDR2: KGHDR and SFDVKD. CDR3 length: 16 amino acids. Trimming removed 1 base at V and 3 bases at J, with 15 bases between. CDR3 bases: TGTGCCACCAGTGATTTTCCGGAATTGGGGTTCTACGAGCAGTACTTC. Its protein product is CATSDFPELGFYEQYF.

This rearrangement joins TRBV2 to TRBJ2-2, with a weak D call TRBD1 (5 bases). CDR1 SNHLY and CDR2 FYNNEI come from the germline V gene. V lost 7 bases and J 6 bases, leaving 18 bases between the germline ends. This CDR3 is 15 amino acids long. CDR3 nucleotides: TGTGCCAGCACCAAAGGGGTACCAATGGCCGGGGAGCTGTTTTTT. Residues: CASTKGVPMAGELFF. Full variable domain (missing parts from reference TRBV2 and TRBJ2-2): EPEVTQTPSHQVTQMGQEVILRCVPISNHLYFYWYRQILGQKVEFLVSFYNNEISEKSEIFDDQFSVERPDGSNFTLKIRSTKLEDSAMYFCASTKGVPMAGELFFGEGSRLTVL.

The rearrangement uses TRBV15 and TRBJ1-1, with 11 bases identical to TRBD1. Germline-derived CDR1 and CDR2 are LNHNV and YYDKDF (reference sequence). The J segment lost 7 bases and the V segment lost 6 bases, leaving 7 bases of the junction unmatched. This CDR3 spans 14 amino acids. This CDR3 reads CATRQDRGPGEAFF. The DNA of the CDR3 is TGTGCCACCAGACAGGACAGGGGGCCTGGTGAAGCTTTCTTT.

The CDR3: CASSRGIGAETQYF. The CDR3 DNA is TGTGCCAGTAGTAGAGGGATAGGGGCCGAGACCCAGTACTTC. The rearrangement joins TRBV19 to TRBJ2-5; either TRBD1 or TRBD2 may supply D (5 bases each). Germline CDR1 and CDR2: LNHDA and SQIVND (reference sequence). V lost 4 bases to trimming and J lost 5 bases, with 14 bases between them. This CDR3 contains 14 residues.